This is a list of T cell receptor beta chains from one sample in a study of T-cell reconstitution after alpha-beta-depleted transplantation in children. TCRdb reanalysed the PCR reads using MiXCR and keeps one entry per CDR3 protein. The sample contains 200,000 to 250,000 distinct CDR3 sequences, roughly a quarter of which appear only once. The source was PBMCs, mostly from graft donor cells, collected 360 days after TCRalphabeta/CD19-depleted stem cell transplant. The source is a female patient aged 2 to 10 who had a stem cell transplant for congenital amegakaryocytic thrombocytopenia, so the T cells may come from the graft donor. The conserved cysteine and the conserved F or W are not part of the CDR3 here. A D gene is named only where the DNA matches it firmly. Clone size is not always given. Where it is, it says once, few, many or a class for expanded clones.

d_call,j_call,cdr3_length,v_call,clone_size,cdr3_aa
TRBD2,TRBJ2-1,16,TRBV7-9,NA,ASSIGEGPARYNNEQF
NA,TRBJ2-3,11,TRBV9,NA,ASSEESTDTQY
NA,TRBJ2-5,10,TRBV6-2/TRBV6-3,few,ASSYQGETQY
NA,TRBJ2-1,12,TRBV7-2,NA,ASSLGGRLNEQF
NA,TRBJ2-7,10,TRBV20-1,NA,SARRLEYEQY
NA,TRBJ2-7,10,TRBV12-3/TRBV12-4,NA,ASSNSGYEQY
TRBD2,TRBJ2-7,15,TRBV27,NA,ATTSGTSSSLLYEQY
TRBD2,TRBJ2-1,17,TRBV4-1,NA,ASSQSPQSQLAGDNEQF
NA,TRBJ2-5,12,TRBV7-9,few,ASDPGGGQETQY
NA,TRBJ1-3,13,TRBV6-2/TRBV6-3,few,ASRTEGPSGNTIY
NA,TRBJ1-2,15,TRBV12-3/TRBV12-4,many,ASSRGRVESNNYGYT
TRBD1,TRBJ2-2,15,TRBV5-1,NA,ASSLALTGANTGELF
TRBD2,TRBJ2-3,17,TRBV4-2,NA,ASSHQYPGLAEPTDTQY
NA,TRBJ2-7,13,TRBV15,NA,ATSRDTGRSYEQY
NA,TRBJ2-1,9,TRBV12-3/TRBV12-4,few,ASSLGEEQF
NA,TRBJ2-7,16,TRBV12-2,NA,ASRLGSSGRGYSYEQY
TRBD2,TRBJ2-7,13,TRBV3-1,NA,ASSLGTSASYEQY
TRBD1,TRBJ1-4,16,TRBV4-3,many,ASSQIADRDSTNEKLF
TRBD1,TRBJ2-7,14,TRBV6-1,few,ASSKHGTGQLYEQY
NA,TRBJ2-3,11,TRBV15,NA,ATSTGGADTQY
NA,TRBJ2-3,14,TRBV2,few,ASSGAVGQLTDTQY
NA,TRBJ2-1,14,TRBV6-5,few,ASSLWTPGLNNEQF
NA,TRBJ2-2,15,TRBV7-8,NA,ASSFALAPRAAGELF
NA,TRBJ1-1,17,TRBV12-3/TRBV12-4,NA,ASSGEFWRTWAWDTEAF
NA,TRBJ2-3,12,TRBV3-1,few,ASSRTGSTDTQY
NA,TRBJ1-1,13,TRBV6-2/TRBV6-3,few,ASSYSEDSGAEAF
NA,TRBJ1-6,14,TRBV4-2,NA,ASSQERGTYNSPLH
NA,TRBJ2-5,15,TRBV7-2,NA,ASSLVRPPRVWETQY
TRBD2,TRBJ2-2,17,TRBV18,NA,ASSLRRTSGALRTGELF
NA,TRBJ2-7,13,TRBV5-1,NA,ASSLATGSTYEQY
NA,TRBJ1-3,14,TRBV30,few,AWSVWDRHSGNTIY
NA,TRBJ2-5,13,TRBV20-1,few,SARDHRGSLETQY
NA,TRBJ1-2,13,TRBV4-1,few,ASSQVQVSSGGYT
NA,TRBJ1-1,11,TRBV29-1,NA,SVLWGGNTEAF
NA,TRBJ2-7,12,TRBV7-8,few,ASSLRRVRDEQY
NA,TRBJ1-5,13,TRBV3-1,NA,ASSQGLQKNQPQH
NA,TRBJ1-6,10,TRBV18,NA,ASSPAPGPLH
TRBD2,TRBJ2-7,12,TRBV20-1,NA,SAGSGMGSYEQY
TRBD2,TRBJ2-7,14,TRBV2,NA,ASSEAWLAGPYEQY
NA,TRBJ1-2,8,TRBV10-3,NA,AIGDYGYT
TRBD2,TRBJ2-7,12,TRBV10-3,NA,AISLAGNSYEQY
NA,TRBJ1-5,11,TRBV28,few,ASRFWVNQPQH
NA,TRBJ2-2,11,TRBV2,few,ASSEAEAGELF
NA,TRBJ2-3,13,TRBV12-3/TRBV12-4,few,ASSIPGGAKDTQY
TRBD2,TRBJ2-3,12,TRBV20-1,NA,SAFGVAGADTQY
TRBD2,TRBJ2-1,13,TRBV6-1,few,ASTPLAGVVYEQF
NA,TRBJ2-1,10,TRBV4-1,NA,ASSQDHWRQF
NA,TRBJ2-1,11,TRBV20-1,few,SARDNPTSGRS
NA,TRBJ1-1,11,TRBV4-1,NA,ASSQDSNTEAF
NA,TRBJ2-4,13,TRBV12-3/TRBV12-4,NA,ASSLEEGPKNIQY
NA,TRBJ2-5,11,TRBV18,few,ASSPYLQETQY
TRBD1,TRBJ2-3,12,TRBV20-1,NA,SARTGFGTDTQY